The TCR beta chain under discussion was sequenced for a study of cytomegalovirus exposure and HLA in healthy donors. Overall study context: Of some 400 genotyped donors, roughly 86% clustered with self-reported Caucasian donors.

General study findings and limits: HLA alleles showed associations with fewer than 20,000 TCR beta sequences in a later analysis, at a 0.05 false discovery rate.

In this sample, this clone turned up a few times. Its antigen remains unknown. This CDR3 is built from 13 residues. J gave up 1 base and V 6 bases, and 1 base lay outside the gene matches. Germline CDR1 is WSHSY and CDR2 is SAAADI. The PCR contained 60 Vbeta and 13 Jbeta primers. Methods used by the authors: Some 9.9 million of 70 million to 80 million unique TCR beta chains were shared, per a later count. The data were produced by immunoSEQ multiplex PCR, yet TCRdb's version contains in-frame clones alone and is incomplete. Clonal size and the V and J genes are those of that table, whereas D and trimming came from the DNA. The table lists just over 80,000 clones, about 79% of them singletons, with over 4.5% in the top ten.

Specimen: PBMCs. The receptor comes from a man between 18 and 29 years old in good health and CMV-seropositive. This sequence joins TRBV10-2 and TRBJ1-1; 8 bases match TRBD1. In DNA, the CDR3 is TGCGCCAGCAGGGGGACAGGGAACACTGAAGCTTTCTTT. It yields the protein CASRGTGNTEAFF.